The 25 T cell receptor beta chains in this list originate from one sample, sequenced in a study of T cell repertoires in aging, cancer and after chemotherapy. Rearranged V-D-J TRB sequences were amplified with a mixed TRB-A/B primer pool. TCRdb reanalysed the multiplex PCR reads using MiXCR and keeps one entry per CDR3 protein. The profile shows over a thousand distinct CDR3 sequences, roughly 26% of them singletons. TCR beta rearrangements were amplified from peripheral blood genomic DNA. Sequenced sample: blood. The receptors were sampled from a human donor with a blood cancer.

This clonotype counts as medium-sized. This chain joins TRBV12-3 or TRBV12-4 and TRBJ1-6; a possible D gene is TRBD1 (6 bases). The ends were cut back, 6 bases at V and 10 bases at J, with 16 bases in the middle. The CDR3 sequence is 14 residues long. The CDR3 DNA follows: TGTGCCAGCAGGTTGGAGGGGGGAGAATCACCCCTCCACTTT. Translating it yields CASRLEGGESPLHF.

The chain links TRBV5-4 to TRBJ2-3, with TRBD1 identical over 7 bases. CDR3 length: 14 amino acids. J was trimmed by 4 bases and V by 5 bases; bases with no gene match: 7. CDR1 and CDR2 (germline): SGHNT, YYREEE (reference sequence). CDR3 nucleotide sequence: TGTGCCAGCAGGGTCCGGGACAGCCCAGATACGCAGTATTTT. Its protein product is CASRVRDSPDTQYF.

The chain has TRBV30 and TRBJ1-1; D perhaps matches TRBD1 (5 bases). The CDR3 covers 13 residues. Trimming removed 0 bases from V and 10 bases from J, with 15 bases in between. Germline CDR1 reads GTSNPN; CDR2 reads SVGIG (reference sequence). CDR3 DNA sequence: TGTGCCTGGAGTGTACCAGCGGGGGGGGGAGCTTTCTTT. It yields the protein CAWSVPAGGGAFF.

Sample share makes this clonotype medium-sized. The chain links TRBV6-2 or TRBV6-3 to TRBJ1-1, with unresolved D. Trimming removed 0 bases from V and 0 bases from J, with 5 bases in between. This CDR3 region has 14 residues. Germline-derived CDR1 and CDR2 are MNHEY and SVGEGT. CDR3 DNA sequence: TGTGCCAGCAGTTACTCGTCCTTGAACACTGAAGCTTTCTTT. This sequence encodes CASSYSSLNTEAFF.

The chain employs TRBV29-1 and TRBJ1-1, with 7 bases aligning to TRBD1. The germline V gene encodes CDR1 SQVTM and CDR2 ANQGSEA. J lost 5 bases, V lost 7 bases, and 7 bases had no gene match. This CDR3 is 12 amino acids long. The CDR3 reads CSGQGSKTEAFF. CDR3 bases: TGCAGCGGACAGGGATCGAAAACTGAAGCTTTCTTT.

By frequency in the sample, this clonotype is large. The chain combines TRBV27 with TRBJ2-1; D not resolved. The CDR3 is 14 residues long. Germline lookup yields CDR1 MNHEY and CDR2 SMNVEV (reference sequence). The V and J ends lost 8 bases and 0 bases respectively, with 11 bases between them. The CDR3 bases are TGTGCCAGCCGGGCACAGAGCTCCTACAATGAGCAGTTCTTC. As protein: CASRAQSSYNEQFF.

This chain uses TRBV6-5 with TRBJ2-3; TRBD2 matches 7 bases. CDR3 size: 15 residues. CDR1 is MNHEY and CDR2 is SVGAGI in the germline V gene. The trim removed 1 base at V and 6 bases at J, leaving 7 bases unmatched. CDR3 DNA: TGTGCCAGCAGTTACTACGGGTGGCGGGGGGATACGCAGTATTTT. Its protein product is CASSYYGWRGDTQYF.

V gene TRBV6-1 combines with J gene TRBJ2-3; 8 positions match TRBD2. Germline V gene sequence: CDR1 MNHNS, CDR2 SASEGT. CDR3 length equals 15 residues. Germline trimming cut 4 bases from V and 4 bases from J; bases unmatched to any gene: 7. The CDR3 nucleotides read TGTGCCAGCAGTGTTTGGCGGGGGGCCCCAGATACGCAGTATTTT. Protein product: CASSVWRGAPDTQYF.

In its sample, this clonotype ranks as large. V usage is TRBV29-1 and J usage is TRBJ1-4; D remains ambiguous. The CDR3 contains 11 residues. V was clipped by 3 bases and J by 6 bases, with 5 bases between them. From germline, CDR1 is SQVTM and CDR2 ANQGSEA. For the CDR3, the DNA is TGCAGCGTTGAGACTTATGAAAAACTGTTTTTT. Translating gives CSVETYEKLFF.

V gene TRBV10-3 combines with J gene TRBJ2-5; D gene uncertain. Trimming shortened V by 2 bases and J by 1 base, and 8 bases separated the two germline ends. The CDR3 runs to 14 residues. The germline V gene encodes CDR1 ENHRY and CDR2 SYGVKD. The CDR3 region has the DNA TGTGCCATCAGTGAGCCCGACATCCAAGAGACCCAGTACTTC. Protein sequence: CAISEPDIQETQYF.

Comment on this clonotype: This may come from a read error, since a much larger clone is one base off. The V and J genes are TRBV12-3 or TRBV12-4 and TRBJ1-5; D uncertain. CDR3 length: 14 amino acids. In nucleotides, the CDR3 is TGTGCCAGGAGTTTAGGGTTAAGACATCAGCCCCAGCATTTT. Protein: CARSLGLRHQPQHF.

By sample share, this clonotype is large (0.1 to 1%). V is TRBV11-1 and J is TRBJ2-7; no clear D. This CDR3 comprises 14 residues. CDR1 is SGHAT and CDR2 is FQDESV in the germline V gene (reference sequence). Trimming took off 1 base at V and 0 bases at J, with 7 bases between the two ends. CDR3 in DNA: TGTGCCAGCAGCTTAGTCAGGAGCTCCTACGAGCAGTACTTC. The encoded protein is CASSLVRSSYEQYF.

This clonotype is classed as large. The chain carries TRBV12-3 or TRBV12-4 and TRBJ2-2; TRBD1 or TRBD2 may be the D gene (5 bases each). V dropped 4 bases and J dropped 5 bases, with 14 bases sitting between them. The length of the CDR3 is 15 residues. CDR3 nucleotides: TGTGCCAGCAGTTCCCGGGACGGTACTACCGGGGAGCTGTTTTTT. This codes for CASSSRDGTTGELFF.

V usage is TRBV20-1 and J usage is TRBJ2-3; 8 bases are a match to TRBD2. Germline V gives CDR1 DFQATT, CDR2 SNEGSKA (reference sequence). Trimming took 6 bases from V and 5 from J; bases not matched to a gene: 10. The CDR3 consists of 14 residues. CDR3 protein: CSAGPTSGGDTQYF. CDR3 DNA: TGCAGTGCGGGCCCCACTAGCGGAGGAGATACGCAGTATTTT.

This chain connects TRBV27 to TRBJ2-2, with a weak D call TRBD2 (7 bases). Trimming shortened V by 0 bases and J by 4 bases, and 12 bases separated the two germline ends. CDR1 is MNHEY and CDR2 is SMNVEV in the germline V gene (reference sequence). There are 16 residues in the CDR3. The CDR3 DNA reads TGTGCCAGCAGTTTATCTTGGGGGGGCCTCACCGGGGAGCTGTTTTTT. Amino acids: CASSLSWGGLTGELFF.

About this clonotype itself: A single base separates this from a much larger clone, so it may be a read error. Here the CDR3 DNA reads TGTGCCAGCAGCTTGGAGACAGCTGTAGCTTTCTTT. Encoded protein: CASSLETAVAFF. The rearrangement joins TRBV5-5 to TRBJ1-1, with D maybe TRBD1 (5 bases). The V end lost 0 bases, the J end lost 10 bases, and 10 bases lay between the germline ends. The CDR3 has 12 residues. The V gene's germline CDR1 is SGHKS and CDR2 YYEKEE (reference sequence). Using reference TRBV5-5 and TRBJ1-1 for the parts outside the CDR3, the full variable domain is DAGVTQSPTHLIKTRGQQVTLRCSPISGHKSVSWYQQVLGQGPQFIFQYYEKEERGRGNFPDRFSARQFPNYSSELNVNALLLGDSALYLCASSLETAVAFFGQGTRLTVV.

Comment on this clonotype: This may stem from a read error, because a much larger clone lies one nucleotide away. J is TRBJ1-4 and V is TRBV20-1, with D possibly TRBD1 on 6 matching bases. V shed 8 bases and J shed 7 bases, with 20 bases lying between them. CDR1 and CDR2 from the germline V gene are DFQATT and SNEGSKA (reference sequence). The length of the CDR3 is 14 residues. The CDR3 coding sequence is TGCAGTACCACCCCGGGGGGGGCGGGTGAAAAACTGTTTTTT. Translation: CSTTPGGAGEKLFF.

By proportion, this clonotype is large. The chain couples TRBV6-5 to TRBJ1-1; 7 bases agree with TRBD1. This CDR3 is built from 15 residues. Trimming at V came to 6 bases and at J to 1 base, leaving 8 bases not matched to a gene. Germline V gives CDR1 MNHEY, CDR2 SVGAGI. As DNA, the CDR3 is TGTGCCAGCAGCAGAACCGGGACAGCGAACACTGAAGCTTTCTTT. This sequence encodes CASSRTGTANTEAFF.

The chain couples TRBV30 to TRBJ1-2, with a tentative D call TRBD1 (5 bases). This CDR3 comprises 14 residues. With 4 bases removed from V and 5 bases from J, the gap between germline ends came to 17 bases. Germline CDR1 GTSNPN, CDR2 SVGIG (reference sequence). The CDR3 sequence: CAWTRSGGKYGYTF. The DNA for the CDR3 is TGTGCCTGGACCCGCTCGGGGGGGAAGTATGGCTACACCTTC.

By its share, this clonotype is medium-sized. The chain uses TRBV7-2 and TRBJ2-5; the match to TRBD2 covers 13 bases. Germline lookup yields CDR1 SGHTA and CDR2 FQGNSA. The J segment lost 2 bases and the V segment lost 1 base, leaving 7 bases of the junction unmatched. The CDR3 covers 18 residues. The CDR3 nucleotides read TGTGCCAGCAGCTTAGAGACTAGCGGGGGGTCGGAACAAGAGACCCAGTACTTC. This translates into CASSLETSGGSEQETQYF.

This clonotype was observed a handful of times. The rearrangement links TRBV24-1 to TRBJ1-1; D call uncertain. Germline V gene data show CDR1 as KGHDR and CDR2 as SFDVKD. The germline V and J ends were trimmed by 7 bases and 1 base, with 9 bases remaining between them. CDR3 length: 13 residues. The CDR3 protein is CATRKGRNTEAFF. The CDR3 DNA reads as TGTGCCACCAGGAAAGGCCGGAACACTGAAGCTTTCTTT.

This clonotype is medium-sized by share. The chain couples TRBV18 to TRBJ2-7; D possibly corresponds to TRBD2 (6 bases). This CDR3 spans 15 amino acids. CDR1 KGHSH and CDR2 LQKENI come from the germline V gene. V lost 2 bases and J 6 bases, leaving 17 bases between the germline ends. The CDR3 region has the DNA TGTGCCAGCTCACCAAGCGGGTACTACGTCCTCGAGCAGTACTTC. It encodes CASSPSGYYVLEQYF.

By share, this clonotype ranks as medium-sized. This chain uses TRBV27 with TRBJ1-6; 7 nucleotides agree with TRBD1. The CDR3 consists of 15 residues. The germline gives CDR1 MNHEY, CDR2 SMNVEV (reference sequence). V was clipped by 0 bases and J by 8 bases; unmatched bases: 4. The CDR3 loop is CASSLSSGGHSPLHF. The CDR3 DNA reads as TGTGCCAGCAGTTTATCCTCAGGGGGTCATTCACCCCTCCACTTT.

This clonotype turned up a few times. V and J are TRBV7-9 and TRBJ1-1; D call uncertain. This CDR3 is 11 amino acids long. Germline CDR1 reads SEHNR; CDR2 reads FQNEAQ (reference sequence). Trimming took off 5 bases at V and 10 bases at J, with 11 bases between the two ends. CDR3 sequence reads: CASSQGMGAFF. CDR3 nucleotides: TGTGCCAGCAGCCAAGGGATGGGAGCTTTCTTT.

Sample share makes this clonotype medium-sized. V gene TRBV7-9 combines with J gene TRBJ1-6; 8 bases match TRBD1. Germline CDR1 is SEHNR and CDR2 is FQNEAQ (reference sequence). V lost 9 bases to trimming and J lost 9 bases; unmatched junction nucleotides: 4. The CDR3 contains 12 residues. The CDR3 is CASGQGGSPLHF. The CDR3 nucleotides are TGTGCCAGTGGACAGGGAGGTTCACCCCTCCACTTT.